Here is one T cell receptor (beta chain) with its context. Per germline, CDR1 GTSNPN and CDR2 SVGIG (reference sequence). Trimming removed 3 bases from V and 5 bases from J; junction bases left unmatched: 10. This CDR3 has 15 amino acids. This entry belongs to a study of blood T cell repertoires in COVID-19. Across the whole study: COVID-19 samples, acute and convalescent, were from the United States, Italy and Spain. Nucleic acid was either cDNA or gDNA, and it came from T cells, B-cell-depleted T cells, or PBMCs.

Study processing details: Estimated nucleated cell counts came from reference gene primer amplification. TCRdb keeps only in-frame clones here, not all; method: immunoSEQ multiplex PCR. The V and J calls and clone size come from that table; D and trimming were worked out from the DNA. The top ten clones hold 3% to 4% of a sample with around 220,000 clones, more than 60% of them seen once. The chain recombines TRBV30 with TRBJ1-1; 9 bases match TRBD1. Material for sequencing was peripheral blood. This sequence was found in a woman aged 40 to 49 with active or convalescent COVID-19. The CDR3 reads CAWRTGTGYTTEAFF. Here the CDR3 DNA reads TGTGCCTGGAGGACCGGGACAGGGTATACGACTGAAGCTTTCTTT.